This T cell receptor (beta chain) emerged from a study of blood T cells in healthy people across ages. Through a sample-barcoded 5' primer and a J-beta primer mix, a second PCR was run for roughly 7 to 12 cycles. Each cDNA molecule, via a template-switch adaptor with 12 random nucleotides, was tagged. Every sample produced at least 3 million CDR3-containing paired-end reads. TCRdb called the 5' RACE reads again in MiXCR, with one record for every CDR3 protein. The sample lists fewer than 950,000 distinct CDR3 sequences; roughly 35% were seen once. Germline V gives CDR1 SGHDT, CDR2 YYEEEE. Trimming shortened V by 4 bases and J by 0 bases, and 8 bases separated the two germline ends. The CDR3 contains 14 residues.

Material: blood. The chain couples TRBV5-6 to TRBJ1-3; a weak D match, TRBD1 (6 bases). The clonotype comes from a young man in good health. CDR3 region: CASSEGDSGNTIYF. CDR3 DNA sequence: TGTGCCAGCAGCGAGGGGGACTCTGGAAACACCATATATTTT.